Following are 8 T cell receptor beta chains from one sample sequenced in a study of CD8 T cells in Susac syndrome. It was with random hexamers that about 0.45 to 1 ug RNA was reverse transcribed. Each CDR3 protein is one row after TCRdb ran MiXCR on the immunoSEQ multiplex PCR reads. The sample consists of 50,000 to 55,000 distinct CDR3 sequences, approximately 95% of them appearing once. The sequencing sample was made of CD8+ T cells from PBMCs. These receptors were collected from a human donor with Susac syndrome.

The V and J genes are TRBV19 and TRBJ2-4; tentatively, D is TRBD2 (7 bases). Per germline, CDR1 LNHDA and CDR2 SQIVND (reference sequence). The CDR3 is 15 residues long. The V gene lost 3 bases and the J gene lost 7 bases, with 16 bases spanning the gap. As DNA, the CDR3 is TGTGCCAGTAGTATTGGGGGGGGGCCCTATAACATTCAGTACTTC. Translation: CASSIGGGPYNIQYF.

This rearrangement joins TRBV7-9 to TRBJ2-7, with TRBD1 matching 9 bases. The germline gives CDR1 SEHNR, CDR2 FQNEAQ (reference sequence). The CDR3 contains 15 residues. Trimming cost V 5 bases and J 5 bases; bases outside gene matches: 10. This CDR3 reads CASSTGGTGTHEQYF. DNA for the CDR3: TGTGCCAGCAGCACCGGGGGGACAGGGACCCACGAGCAGTACTTC.

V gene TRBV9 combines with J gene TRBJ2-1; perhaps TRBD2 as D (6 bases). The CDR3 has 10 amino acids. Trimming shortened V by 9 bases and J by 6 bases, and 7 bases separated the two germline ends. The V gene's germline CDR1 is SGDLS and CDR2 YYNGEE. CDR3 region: CATGGNEQFF. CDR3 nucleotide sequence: TGTGCCACCGGGGGCAATGAGCAGTTCTTC.

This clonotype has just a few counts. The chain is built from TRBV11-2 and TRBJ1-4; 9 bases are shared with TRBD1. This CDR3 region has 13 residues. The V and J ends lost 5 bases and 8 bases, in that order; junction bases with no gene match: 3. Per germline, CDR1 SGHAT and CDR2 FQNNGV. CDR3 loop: CASSGQGNEKLFF. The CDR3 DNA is TGTGCCAGCAGCGGACAGGGGAACGAAAAACTGTTTTTT.

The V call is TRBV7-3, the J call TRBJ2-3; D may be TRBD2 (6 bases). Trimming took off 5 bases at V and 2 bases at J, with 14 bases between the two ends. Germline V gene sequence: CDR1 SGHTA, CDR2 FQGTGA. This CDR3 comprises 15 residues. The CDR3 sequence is CASSRSGGATDTQYF. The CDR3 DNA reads TGTGCCAGCAGCAGAAGCGGAGGGGCCACAGATACGCAGTATTTT.

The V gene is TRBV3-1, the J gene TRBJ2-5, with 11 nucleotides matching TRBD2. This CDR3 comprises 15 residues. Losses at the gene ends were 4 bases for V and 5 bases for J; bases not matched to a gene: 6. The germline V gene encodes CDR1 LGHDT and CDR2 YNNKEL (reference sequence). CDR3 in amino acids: CASSPLAGGRETQYF. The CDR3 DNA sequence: TGTGCCAGCAGCCCATTAGCGGGGGGGAGGGAGACCCAGTACTTC.

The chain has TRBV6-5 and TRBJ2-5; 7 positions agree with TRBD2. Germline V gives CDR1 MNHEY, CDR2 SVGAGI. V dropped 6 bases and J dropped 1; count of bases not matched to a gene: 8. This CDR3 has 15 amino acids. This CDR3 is CASSPGGGIQETQYF. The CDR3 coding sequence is TGTGCCAGCAGCCCTGGGGGGGGGATCCAAGAGACCCAGTACTTC.

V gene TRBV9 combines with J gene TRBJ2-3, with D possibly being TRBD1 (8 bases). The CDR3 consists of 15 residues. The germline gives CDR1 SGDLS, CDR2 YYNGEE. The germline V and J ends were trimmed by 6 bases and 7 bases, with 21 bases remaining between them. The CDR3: CASTPSGTGANTQYF. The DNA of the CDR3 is TGTGCCAGCACCCCAAGCGGGACAGGAGCGAATACGCAGTATTTT.